These T cell receptor beta chains were read from a single sample in a study of T-cell memory formation after mild COVID-19. TCRdb analysed the 5' RACE reads with MiXCR anew, one entry per CDR3 protein. The repertoire holds 550,000 to 700,000 distinct CDR3 sequences, with about a sixth as singletons. The specimen sequenced was PBMCs or a T cell subset sorted from them (not recorded which). The receptor set was obtained from an adult woman who had mild COVID-19 (a few samples of this study predate the infection). Cell type and time point are not known. CDR3s include the opening cysteine and the closing phenylalanine or tryptophan. Each record gives: V gene, J gene, CDR3 protein.

v_gene: TRBV25-1; j_gene: TRBJ2-6; CDR3aa: CASRLGGVGNVLTF
v_gene: TRBV12-3/TRBV12-4; j_gene: TRBJ2-7; CDR3aa: CASSVTGTPTSYEQYF
v_gene: TRBV7-9; j_gene: TRBJ2-7; CDR3aa: CASRDGRDSSYEQYF
v_gene: TRBV12-3/TRBV12-4; j_gene: TRBJ2-2; CDR3aa: CASSSRRGLAGVPKKTGELFF
v_gene: TRBV27; j_gene: TRBJ2-3; CDR3aa: CASSLQSRTDTQYF
v_gene: TRBV28; j_gene: TRBJ2-7; CDR3aa: CASSPPPWGRSYEQYF
v_gene: TRBV2; j_gene: TRBJ2-7; CDR3aa: CASQGPGQASYEQYF
v_gene: TRBV11-3; j_gene: TRBJ1-1; CDR3aa: CASRLSWGVAEAFF
v_gene: TRBV5-1; j_gene: TRBJ2-7; CDR3aa: CASSLTTGGSYEQYF
v_gene: TRBV7-2; j_gene: TRBJ1-5; CDR3aa: CASSYYGVHQPQHF
v_gene: TRBV5-5; j_gene: TRBJ1-1; CDR3aa: CASSLLASNTEAFF
v_gene: TRBV30; j_gene: TRBJ2-2; CDR3aa: CAWSPTGRAGELFF
v_gene: TRBV6-5; j_gene: TRBJ2-2; CDR3aa: CASSYSLTGTNTGELFF
v_gene: TRBV29-1; j_gene: TRBJ2-2; CDR3aa: CSVEELGGSNTGELFF
v_gene: TRBV3-1; j_gene: TRBJ2-7; CDR3aa: CASSRLAVGQGSYEQYF
v_gene: TRBV10-3; j_gene: TRBJ2-7; CDR3aa: CAISDRFINPGTAYEQYF
v_gene: TRBV6-5; j_gene: TRBJ2-3; CDR3aa: CASSPLLAGLEQYF
v_gene: TRBV10-3; j_gene: TRBJ2-7; CDR3aa: CAISPGGYEQYF
v_gene: TRBV25-1; j_gene: TRBJ2-1; CDR3aa: CASSASTGRDYNEQFF
v_gene: TRBV24-1; j_gene: TRBJ1-1; CDR3aa: CATSDPLRGTEAFF
v_gene: TRBV5-1; j_gene: TRBJ2-3; CDR3aa: CASTYDRSHLTDTQYF
v_gene: TRBV7-3; j_gene: TRBJ1-5; CDR3aa: CASSSTVWQPQHF
v_gene: TRBV27; j_gene: TRBJ2-7; CDR3aa: CASSPRHRGGSSSSYEQYF
v_gene: TRBV2; j_gene: TRBJ1-5; CDR3aa: CASAPRALNQPQHF
v_gene: TRBV19; j_gene: TRBJ2-3; CDR3aa: CASSTSGTETDTQYF
v_gene: TRBV5-1; j_gene: TRBJ1-1; CDR3aa: CASSLWGEGSTEAFF
v_gene: TRBV3-1; j_gene: TRBJ1-1; CDR3aa: CASSQDWGRGNTEAFF
v_gene: TRBV2; j_gene: TRBJ1-2; CDR3aa: CASSEQGQGWSYGYTF
v_gene: TRBV7-9; j_gene: TRBJ2-1; CDR3aa: CASSARTSGTTDEQFF
v_gene: TRBV5-1; j_gene: TRBJ1-2; CDR3aa: CASSTDRGGGYTF
v_gene: TRBV14; j_gene: TRBJ2-7; CDR3aa: CASSPWLTYEQYF
v_gene: TRBV12-3/TRBV12-4; j_gene: TRBJ2-7; CDR3aa: CASSSRAGYEQYF
v_gene: TRBV19; j_gene: TRBJ2-5; CDR3aa: CASSIGAGGEETQYF
v_gene: TRBV29-1; j_gene: TRBJ2-7; CDR3aa: CSVVNYEQYF
v_gene: TRBV5-1; j_gene: TRBJ2-5; CDR3aa: CASRQATGAEETQYF
v_gene: TRBV9; j_gene: TRBJ1-2; CDR3aa: CASSVATQGGGSDYGYTF
v_gene: TRBV7-3; j_gene: TRBJ2-5; CDR3aa: CASSPGPGVETQYF
v_gene: TRBV3-1; j_gene: TRBJ2-1; CDR3aa: CASSQGLVGYNEQFF
v_gene: TRBV7-2; j_gene: TRBJ2-3; CDR3aa: CASSLAGVITDTQYF
v_gene: TRBV9; j_gene: TRBJ2-1; CDR3aa: CASSVSGQGYNEQFF
v_gene: TRBV24-1; j_gene: TRBJ1-2; CDR3aa: CATSDPGTGTNGYTF
v_gene: TRBV7-8; j_gene: TRBJ2-5; CDR3aa: CASSSAPSGGQETQYF
v_gene: TRBV4-1; j_gene: TRBJ1-1; CDR3aa: CASSQERAGGQAFF
v_gene: TRBV4-3; j_gene: TRBJ2-1; CDR3aa: CASSPGDDRLQFF
v_gene: TRBV29-1; j_gene: TRBJ1-2; CDR3aa: CSATGGAEDGYTF